The present T cell receptor (beta chain) was sequenced within a study of vaccination and CD4 T cells after COVID-19. Germline values: CDR1 MNHNS, CDR2 SASEGT. The CDR3 sequence is 14 residues long. Notes on this clonotype: Its matching antigen is unknown. The junction differs from germline at one of its ends, possibly a read error.

Treatment noted: approximately 11-day PBMC culture with coronavirus spike peptide pools or control peptides (ViraFEST assay). Sequencing of DNA taken from cultured CD4+ T cells relied on the Oncomine TCR Beta short-read assay. Investigators isolated genomic DNA from cultured CD4+ T cells. TCRdb reanalysed the PCR reads using MiXCR and keeps one entry per CDR3 protein. The sample contains 11,000 to 15,000 distinct CDR3 sequences, less than 30% of which appear only once. This receptor was taken from a human donor with COVID-19. The genes are TRBV6-1 and TRBJ2-7, with D perhaps TRBD2 (5 bases). The specimen was cultured CD4+ T cells from blood. The chain's CDR3 is CVSSEAMDWSRSYF. The CDR3 DNA sequence: TGTGTCAGCAGTGAAGCTATGGACTGGTCTAGGTCGTACTTC.